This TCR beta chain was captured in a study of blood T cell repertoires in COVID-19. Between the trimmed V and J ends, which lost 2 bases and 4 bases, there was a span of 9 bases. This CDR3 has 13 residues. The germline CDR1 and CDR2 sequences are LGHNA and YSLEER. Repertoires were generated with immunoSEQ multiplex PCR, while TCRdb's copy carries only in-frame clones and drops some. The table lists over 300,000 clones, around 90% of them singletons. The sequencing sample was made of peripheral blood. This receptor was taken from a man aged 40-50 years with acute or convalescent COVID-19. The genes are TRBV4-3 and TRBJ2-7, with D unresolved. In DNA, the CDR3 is TGCGCCAGCAGCCAACAGCGAGCGTACGAGCAGTACTTC. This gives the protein CASSQQRAYEQYF.